This TCR beta chain originates from a study of blood T cell repertoires in COVID-19. Study-level information: Samples came from the United States, Italy and Spain, spanning acute and convalescent COVID-19.

The junction had 9 bases not matched to a gene; V was cut back by 3 bases and J by 8 bases. CDR1 is MNHNS, CDR2 SASEGT, per germline. The CDR3 spans 14 residues. Assay used: immunoSEQ multiplex PCR; TCRdb lists only in-frame clones, some missing. This sample carries about 200,000 clones, around four fifths of them seen once, and the ten largest clones take 0.9% to 0.95%. The source of this sequence is a man aged 60 to 75 with COVID-19, enrolled during active disease. V and J are TRBV6-1 and TRBJ1-2, with TRBD1 matching over 7 bases. The source material was peripheral blood. The CDR3 DNA reads TGTGCCAGCAGTGACCCTGACAGGGCCAGGGGCTACACCTTC. Residues: CASSDPDRARGYTF.